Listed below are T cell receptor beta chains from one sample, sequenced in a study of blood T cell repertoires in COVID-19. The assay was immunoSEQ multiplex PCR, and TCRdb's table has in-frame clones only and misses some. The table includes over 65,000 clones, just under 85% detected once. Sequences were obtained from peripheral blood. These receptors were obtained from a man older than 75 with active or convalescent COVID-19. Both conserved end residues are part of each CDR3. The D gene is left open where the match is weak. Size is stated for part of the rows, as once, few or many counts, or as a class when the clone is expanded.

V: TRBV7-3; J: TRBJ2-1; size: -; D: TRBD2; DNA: TGTGCCAGCAGCTTAAGCGGGAGGGAATACAATGAGCAGTTCTTC; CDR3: CASSLSGREYNEQFF
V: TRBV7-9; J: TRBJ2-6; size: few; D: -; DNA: TGTGCCACTGACAACGCAGGCTCTGGGGCCAACGTCCTGACTTTC; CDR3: CATDNAGSGANVLTF
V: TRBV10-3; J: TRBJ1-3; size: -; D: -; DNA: TGTGCCATCAGCCCTACAGCATGGAACACCATATATTTT; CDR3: CAISPTAWNTIYF
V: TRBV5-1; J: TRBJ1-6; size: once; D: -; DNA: TGCGCCAGCAGCTTGGGGACAGTCATGAGGCCATCACCCCTCCACTTT; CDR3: CASSLGTVMRPSPLHF
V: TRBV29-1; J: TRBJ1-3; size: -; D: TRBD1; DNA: TGCAGCGTTGGGGGGACAGGTGTCTCTGGAAACACCATATATTTT; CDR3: CSVGGTGVSGNTIYF
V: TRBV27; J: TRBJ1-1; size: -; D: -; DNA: TGTGCCAGCAGTTTTCGGGGGGCGCCGAACACTGAAGCTTTCTTT; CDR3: CASSFRGAPNTEAFF
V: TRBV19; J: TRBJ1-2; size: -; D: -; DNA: TGTGCCAGTAGTATAAGTCGGGTCAGCAACTATGGCTACACCTTC; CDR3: CASSISRVSNYGYTF
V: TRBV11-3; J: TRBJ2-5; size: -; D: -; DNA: TGTGCCAGCAGCTCGCCAGGGTTGCAAGAGACCCAGTACTTC; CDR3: CASSSPGLQETQYF
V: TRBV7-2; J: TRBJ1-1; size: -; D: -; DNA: TGTGCCAGCAGCCCCGGACAGCTGATGAACACTGAAGCTTTCTTT; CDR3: CASSPGQLMNTEAFF
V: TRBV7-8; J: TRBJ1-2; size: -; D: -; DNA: TGTGCCAGCAGCTTACCACCCCTCCGGGGGGATGGCTACACCTTC; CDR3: CASSLPPLRGDGYTF
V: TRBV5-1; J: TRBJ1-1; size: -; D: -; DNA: TGCGCCAGCAGCCGATCGACTGGGAACACTGAAGCTTTCTTT; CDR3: CASSRSTGNTEAFF
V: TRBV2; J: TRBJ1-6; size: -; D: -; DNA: TGTGCCAGCAACGCAAACAGGGCGGCGAATTCACCCCTCCACTTT; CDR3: CASNANRAANSPLHF
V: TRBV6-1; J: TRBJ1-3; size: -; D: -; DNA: TGTGCCAGCAGTGATCCCCTAAACACCATATATTTT; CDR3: CASSDPLNTIYF
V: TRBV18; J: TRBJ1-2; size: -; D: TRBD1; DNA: TGTGCCAGCTCACCGGGACAGCTGAGGGTTAACTATGGCTACACCTTC; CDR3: CASSPGQLRVNYGYTF
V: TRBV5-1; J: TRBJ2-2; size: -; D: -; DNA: TGCGCCAGCAGTCAGGGATTCACCGGGGAGCTGTTTTTT; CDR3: CASSQGFTGELFF
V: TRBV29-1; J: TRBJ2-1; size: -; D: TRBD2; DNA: TGCAGCGTTGTTCCTTTAGCGGGAGGTTCCTACAATGAGCAGTTCTTC; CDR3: CSVVPLAGGSYNEQFF
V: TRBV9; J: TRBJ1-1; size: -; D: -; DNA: TGTGCCAGCAGCGTAGGAACGGGAACTGAAGCTTTCTTT; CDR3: CASSVGTGTEAFF
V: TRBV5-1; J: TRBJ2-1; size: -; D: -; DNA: TGCGCCAGCAGCCCAAATCCGGGACATAGGTACAATGAGCAGTTCTTC; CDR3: CASSPNPGHRYNEQFF
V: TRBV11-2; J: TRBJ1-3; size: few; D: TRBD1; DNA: TGTGCCAGCAGCTGGACAGGGACCAGCTCTGGAAACACCATATATTTT; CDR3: CASSWTGTSSGNTIYF
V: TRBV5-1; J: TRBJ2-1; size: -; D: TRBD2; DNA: TGCGCCAGCAGCTTGGGGCTAGCGGGAGGCCTTTACAATGAGCAGTTCTTC; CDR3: CASSLGLAGGLYNEQFF
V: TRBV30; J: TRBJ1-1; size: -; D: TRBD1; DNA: TGTGCCTGGAGTGTAACGACAGGGGGCACTGAAGCTTTCTTT; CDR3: CAWSVTTGGTEAFF
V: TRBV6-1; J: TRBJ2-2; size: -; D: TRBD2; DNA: TGTGCCAGCAGTGTACTAACCGGGACTAGCGCTTCCGGGGAGCTGTTTTTT; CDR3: CASSVLTGTSASGELFF
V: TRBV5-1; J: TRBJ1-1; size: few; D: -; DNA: TGCGCCAGCAGCCAACTTCAGGGCGGGGACACTGAAGCTTTCTTT; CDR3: CASSQLQGGDTEAFF
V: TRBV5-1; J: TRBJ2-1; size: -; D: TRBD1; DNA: TGCGCCAGCAGCAAGGGACAGGGCGATGAGCAGTTCTTC; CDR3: CASSKGQGDEQFF
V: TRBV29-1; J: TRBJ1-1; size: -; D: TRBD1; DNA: TGCAGCGCTGCCAGCGACAGGGTCACTGAAGCTTTCTTT; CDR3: CSAASDRVTEAFF
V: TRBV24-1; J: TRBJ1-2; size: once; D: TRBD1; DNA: TGTGCCACCAGTGATTTGCTTTCCCGGGACAGGGAACAACGCTATGGCTACACCTTC; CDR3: CATSDLLSRDREQRYGYTF
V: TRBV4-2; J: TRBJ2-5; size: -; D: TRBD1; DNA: TGTGCCAGCAGCCTAACCCCGGGACAGGGCGGCAGAGAGACCCAGTACTTC; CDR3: CASSLTPGQGGRETQYF
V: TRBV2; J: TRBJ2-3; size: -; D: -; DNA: TGTGCCAGCAGTGCTAGCACAGATACGCAGTATTTT; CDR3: CASSASTDTQYF
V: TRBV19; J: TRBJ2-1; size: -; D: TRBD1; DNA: TGTGCCAGTAGTATGTCACAGGGGGGATACAATGAGCAGTTCTTC; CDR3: CASSMSQGGYNEQFF
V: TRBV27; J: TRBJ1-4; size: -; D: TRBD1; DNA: TGTGCCAGCAGTTTCCAAAACAGGGGGCGCTTTTCGGGTCAAGAAAAACTGTTTTTT; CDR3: CASSFQNRGRFSGQEKLFF
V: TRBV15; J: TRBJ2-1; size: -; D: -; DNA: TGTGCCACCAGCTCGGCGGGAATTTACAATGAGCAGTTCTTC; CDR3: CATSSAGIYNEQFF
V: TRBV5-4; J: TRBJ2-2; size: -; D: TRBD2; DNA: TGTGCCAGCAGCTCGGGTAGCGGGAGGAATGGGGAGCTGTTTTTT; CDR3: CASSSGSGRNGELFF
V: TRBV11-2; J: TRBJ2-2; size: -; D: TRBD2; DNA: TGTGCCAGCAGCTTACGGCTAGCGGGAGGGTGGACCGGGGAGCTGTTTTTT; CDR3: CASSLRLAGGWTGELFF
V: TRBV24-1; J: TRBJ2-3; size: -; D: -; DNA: TGTGCCACCAGTGATTTGGCGGGGGATACGCAGTATTTT; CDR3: CATSDLAGDTQYF
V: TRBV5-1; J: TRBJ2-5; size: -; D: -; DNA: TGCGCCAGCAGCTCCGGACAGATCCAAGAGACCCAGTACTTC; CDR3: CASSSGQIQETQYF
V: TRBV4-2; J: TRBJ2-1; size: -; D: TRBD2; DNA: TGTGCCAGCAGCCGGTCCGGGACTAGCGGGATCAATGAGCAGTTCTTC; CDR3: CASSRSGTSGINEQFF
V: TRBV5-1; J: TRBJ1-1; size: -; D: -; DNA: TGCGCCAGCAGCCAGGGAACGAACACTGAAGCTTTCTTT; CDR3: CASSQGTNTEAFF
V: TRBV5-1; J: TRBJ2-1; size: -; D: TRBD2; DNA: TGCGCCAGCAGCTTAAAAACCGGGACTAGCGGGATCCAAAATGAGCAGTTCTTC; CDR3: CASSLKTGTSGIQNEQFF
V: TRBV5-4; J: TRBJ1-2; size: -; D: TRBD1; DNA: TGTGCCAGCAGACAACAGGGGGCCCTTGGGGTGAAGAGGGGCTACACCTTC; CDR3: CASRQQGALGVKRGYTF
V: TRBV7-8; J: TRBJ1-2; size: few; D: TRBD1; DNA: TGTGCCAGCAGCTTAGAGGGACAGGGCCCTGGCTACACCTTC; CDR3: CASSLEGQGPGYTF
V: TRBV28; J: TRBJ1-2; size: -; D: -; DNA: TGTGCCAGCAGCCTCCCGGCCGCGGGTGGCTACACCTTC; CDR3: CASSLPAAGGYTF
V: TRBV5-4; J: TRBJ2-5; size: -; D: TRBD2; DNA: TGTGCCAGCAGCTGGACCCCTCGCGGGGGGTCGAAGACCCAGTACTTC; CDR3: CASSWTPRGGSKTQYF
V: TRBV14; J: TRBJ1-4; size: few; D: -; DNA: TGTGCCAGCAGCCAAGAACCAGGGGCCGGTGAAAAACTGTTTTTT; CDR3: CASSQEPGAGEKLFF
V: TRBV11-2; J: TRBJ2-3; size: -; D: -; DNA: TGTGCCAGCAGCTCATTGCGCGGCACAGATACGCAGTATTTT; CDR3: CASSSLRGTDTQYF
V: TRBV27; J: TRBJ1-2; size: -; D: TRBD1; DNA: TGTGCCAGCAGTCTGGGACAGGGAGACTATGGCTACACCTTC; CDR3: CASSLGQGDYGYTF
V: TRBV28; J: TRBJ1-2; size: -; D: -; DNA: TGTGCCAGCAGTCCGGGAGGCACCAACTATGGCTACACCTTC; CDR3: CASSPGGTNYGYTF
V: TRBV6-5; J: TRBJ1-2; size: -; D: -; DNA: TGTGCCAGCAGGGACAGCCATAACTATGGCTACACCTTC; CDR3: CASRDSHNYGYTF
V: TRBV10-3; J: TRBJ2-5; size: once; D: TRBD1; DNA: TGTGCCATCAGTGAGACCGGGACAGGGAAAGAGACCCAGTACTTC; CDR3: CAISETGTGKETQYF
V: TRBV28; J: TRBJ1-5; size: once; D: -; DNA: TGTGCCAGCACCATACAGCAGGGAAATCAGCCCCAGCATTTT; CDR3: CASTIQQGNQPQHF